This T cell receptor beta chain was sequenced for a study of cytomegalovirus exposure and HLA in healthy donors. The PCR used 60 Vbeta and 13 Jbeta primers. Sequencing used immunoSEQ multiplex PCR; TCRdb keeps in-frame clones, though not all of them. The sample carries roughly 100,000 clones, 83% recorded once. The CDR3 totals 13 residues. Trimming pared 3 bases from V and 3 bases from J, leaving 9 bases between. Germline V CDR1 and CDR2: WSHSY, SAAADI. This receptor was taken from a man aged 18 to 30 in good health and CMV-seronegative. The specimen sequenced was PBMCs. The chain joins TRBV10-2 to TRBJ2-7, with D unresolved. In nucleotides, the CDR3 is TGCGCCAGCAGTGAAATTGGAGACTACGAGCAGTACTTC. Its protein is CASSEIGDYEQYF.